Listed below are T cell receptor beta chains from one sample, sequenced in a study of T-cell memory formation after mild COVID-19. TCRdb reanalysed the 5' RACE reads using MiXCR and keeps one entry per CDR3 protein. The sample lists fewer than 300,000 distinct CDR3 sequences; over 15% were seen once. Specimen: PBMCs or a T cell subset sorted from them (not recorded which). The source of these receptors is a man aged 18 to 29 who had mild COVID-19 (a few samples of this study predate the infection). Cell type and time point are not known. CDR3s include the opening cysteine and the closing phenylalanine or tryptophan. A D gene is named only where the DNA matches it firmly. A clone size is listed for some rows: how often the clone was seen (once, few, many), or a class if it is expanded.

>TRBV4-2|few|.|TRBJ1-1|15
TGTGCCAGCAGCCAAGCTCCCAGCCTGAACACTGAAGCTTTCTTT
CASSQAPSLNTEAFF
>TRBV29-1|few|.|TRBJ2-5|14
TGCAGCGCAAAACCTGGACAGTATCAAGAGACCCAGTACTTC
CSAKPGQYQETQYF
>TRBV25-1|few|.|TRBJ2-7|13
TGTGCCAGCAGTGAAACTACAGGGCGCGAGCAGTACTTC
CASSETTGREQYF
>TRBV5-1|.|TRBD1|TRBJ2-7|15
TGCGCCAGCAGCGTGGCAACGGGACAGGGGAGGGAGCAGTACTTC
CASSVATGQGREQYF
>TRBV7-9|few|TRBD1|TRBJ2-3|13
TGTGCCACCCAGGGGGTACGCACAGATACGCAGTATTTT
CATQGVRTDTQYF
>TRBV30|.|.|TRBJ1-5|14
TGTGCCTGGGGTTGGACCGATTCGGGTCAGCCCCAGCATTTT
CAWGWTDSGQPQHF
>TRBV6-5|.|.|TRBJ1-2|14
TGTGCCAGCAGTTACTCGACGGGGGGCTATGGCTACACCTTC
CASSYSTGGYGYTF
>TRBV12-3/TRBV12-4|.|TRBD2|TRBJ2-5|15
TGTGCCAGCAGTGGGGCTAGCGGGGACGATGAGACCCAGTACTTC
CASSGASGDDETQYF
>TRBV6-2/TRBV6-3|.|.|TRBJ1-2|12
TGTGCCAGCTTTCAGGGGAACTATGGCTACACCTTC
CASFQGNYGYTF
>TRBV7-2|few|.|TRBJ1-2|12
TGTGCCAGCAGCTTCCCAGGGGATGGCTACACCTTC
CASSFPGDGYTF
>TRBV7-3|.|.|TRBJ2-3|13
TGTGCCAGCAGCTTTGCAGGGCTGGATACGCAGTATTTT
CASSFAGLDTQYF
>TRBV6-2/TRBV6-3|.|TRBD2|TRBJ2-3|15
TGTGCCAGCAGTTACACGAGGACTAGCCGCGATACGCAGTATTTT
CASSYTRTSRDTQYF
>TRBV27|few|TRBD1|TRBJ1-1|14
TGTGCCAGCAAGCGGCAGGGGGTTTATACTGAAGCTTTCTTT
CASKRQGVYTEAFF
>TRBV29-1|few|.|TRBJ2-2|12
TGCAGCGTTGCCGCGAACACCGGGGAGCTGTTTTTT
CSVAANTGELFF
>TRBV4-3|.|TRBD1|TRBJ2-2|14
TGCGCCAGCAGCCCAGAGACAGGGTCCGGGGAGCTGTTTTTT
CASSPETGSGELFF
>TRBV29-1|many|.|TRBJ1-1|14
TGCAGCGTTGGTGCCGGGGCCCTGAACACTGAAGCTTTCTTT
CSVGAGALNTEAFF
>TRBV5-1|.|TRBD1|TRBJ2-1|15
TGCGCCAGCAGCTTGGAGGGACAGGGGGTCAATGAGCAGTTCTTC
CASSLEGQGVNEQFF
>TRBV3-1|few|.|TRBJ1-2|12
TGTGCCAGCAGCCAGCGTGTATCGGACTACACCTTC
CASSQRVSDYTF
>TRBV20-1|.|TRBD1|TRBJ1-1|11
TGCAGTGCCGATACCGGGACAGCGGCTTTCTTT
CSADTGTAAFF
>TRBV18|.|.|TRBJ1-5|15
TGTGCCAGCTCACCGCTCTCGTCGGGGAATCAGCCCCAGCATTTT
CASSPLSSGNQPQHF